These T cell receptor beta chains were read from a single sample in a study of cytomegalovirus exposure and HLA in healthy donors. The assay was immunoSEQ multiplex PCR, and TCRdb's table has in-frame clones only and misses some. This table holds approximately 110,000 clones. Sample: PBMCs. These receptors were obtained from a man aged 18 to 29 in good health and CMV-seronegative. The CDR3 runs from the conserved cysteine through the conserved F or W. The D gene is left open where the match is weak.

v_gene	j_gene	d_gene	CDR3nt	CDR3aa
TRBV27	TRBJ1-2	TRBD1	TGTGCCAGCAGTTTCCGACACCCACCGGGACAGGGGGCTTATGGCTACACCTTC	CASSFRHPPGQGAYGYTF
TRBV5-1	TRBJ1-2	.	TGCGCCAGCAGCTTTACAGGGTCTCCGGGGGGCTACACCTTC	CASSFTGSPGGYTF
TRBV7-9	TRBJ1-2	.	TGTGCCAGCAGCTTAGCGCCTTCGGGGGGCGTCGACTACACCTTC	CASSLAPSGGVDYTF
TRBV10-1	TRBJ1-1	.	TGCGCCAGCAGTGAGTCTGCGGGCGGTGAAGCTTTCTTT	CASSESAGGEAFF
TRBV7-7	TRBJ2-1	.	TGTGCCAGCATCCCGGTGGGGGGGCATGAGCAGTTCTTC	CASIPVGGHEQFF
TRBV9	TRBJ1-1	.	TGTGCCAGCAGGGCCGGACAGAACACTGAAGCTTTCTTT	CASRAGQNTEAFF
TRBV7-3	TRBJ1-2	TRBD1	TGTGCCAGCAGCCCGTCAGGGGGCGCGAACTATGGCTACACCTTC	CASSPSGGANYGYTF
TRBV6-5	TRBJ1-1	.	TGTGCCAGCAGCTTACGGGAGGAGTACACTGAAGCTTTCTTT	CASSLREEYTEAFF
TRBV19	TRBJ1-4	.	TGTGCCAGTAGTATAGACAGTCCCGAAAAACTGTTTTTT	CASSIDSPEKLFF
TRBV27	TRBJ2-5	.	TGTGCCAGCAGTCCTCCCCCCTATATGCAGACCCAGTACTTC	CASSPPPYMQTQYF
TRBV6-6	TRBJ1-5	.	TGTGCCAGCAGTTATTCCCAGGGGTTTGGCAATCAGCCCCAGCATTTT	CASSYSQGFGNQPQHF
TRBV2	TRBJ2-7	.	TGTGCCAGCACCACGACACCCAGCTCCTACGAGCAGTACTTC	CASTTTPSSYEQYF
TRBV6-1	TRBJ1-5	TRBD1	TGTGCCGGCAGGGACGGACAGGGCACAGGTCAGCCCCAGCATTTT	CAGRDGQGTGQPQHF
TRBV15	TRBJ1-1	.	TGTGCCACCAAACTCCGGGGGAACACTGAAGCTTTCTTT	CATKLRGNTEAFF
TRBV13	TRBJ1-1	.	TGTGCCAGCAGTGGCGGGCTGAACACTGAAGCTTTCTTT	CASSGGLNTEAFF
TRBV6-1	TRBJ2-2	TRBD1	TGTGCCAGCAGTACCGGGACAGGAGGCACCGGGGAGCTGTTTTTT	CASSTGTGGTGELFF
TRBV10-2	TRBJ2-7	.	TGCGCCAGCAGTGTGACAGCTTACGAGCAGTACTTC	CASSVTAYEQYF
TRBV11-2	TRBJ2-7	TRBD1	TGTGCCAGCAGCTACAGACAGGGGGGCGACGAGCAGTACTTC	CASSYRQGGDEQYF
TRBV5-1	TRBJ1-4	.	TGCGCCAGCAGCTCGGGAGTAGGGTCTAATGAAAAACTGTTTTTT	CASSSGVGSNEKLFF
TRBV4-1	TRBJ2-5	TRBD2	TGCGCCAGCAGCCAAGTTACTACTAGCGGGATAGAGACCCAGTACTTC	CASSQVTTSGIETQYF
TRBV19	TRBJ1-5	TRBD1	TGTGCCAGTAGTCCGCGGGGACAGGGGATCGGTAGCAATCAGCCCCAGCATTTT	CASSPRGQGIGSNQPQHF
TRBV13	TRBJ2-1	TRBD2	TGTGCCAGCAGCTCCTTCCCTCGCTGGACAGGGAGGGAGCGGGAGGGGAACAATGAGCAGTTCTTC	CASSSFPRWTGREREGNNEQFF
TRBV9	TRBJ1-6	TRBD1	TGTGCCAGCAGCGTTGAACAGGGGGCTAATTCACCCCTCCACTTT	CASSVEQGANSPLHF
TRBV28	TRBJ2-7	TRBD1	TGTGCCAGCAGCTCTGGACAGGGGGCAGGGGAGCAGTACTTC	CASSSGQGAGEQYF
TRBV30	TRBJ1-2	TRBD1	TGTGCCTGGAAGACAGGGAATGGCTACACCTTC	CAWKTGNGYTF
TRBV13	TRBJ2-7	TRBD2	TGTGCCAGCAGCTCCTCGACTAGCGGGCCGACCTACGAGCAGTACTTC	CASSSSTSGPTYEQYF
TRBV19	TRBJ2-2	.	TGTGCCAGAGACTCTCGGGGGATGAACACCGGGGAGCTGTTTTTT	CARDSRGMNTGELFF
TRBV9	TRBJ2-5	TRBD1	TGTGCCAGCAGCCAATGGGACAGGCAAGAGACCCAGTACTTC	CASSQWDRQETQYF
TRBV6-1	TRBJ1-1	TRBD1	TGTGCCAGCAGCTCGACAGGGCCGGACACTGAAGCTTTCTTT	CASSSTGPDTEAFF
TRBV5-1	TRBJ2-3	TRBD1	TGCGCCAGCAGTCCTTCCCCGGGACAGGGAACCGATACGCAGTATTTT	CASSPSPGQGTDTQYF
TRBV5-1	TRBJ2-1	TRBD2	TGCGCCAGCAGCCCGGGACTAGCGGGAGCAGGTGAGCAGTTCTTC	CASSPGLAGAGEQFF
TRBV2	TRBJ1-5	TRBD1	TGTGCCAGCAATACGGTGGCAGGGGGCCAGCCCCAGCATTTT	CASNTVAGGQPQHF
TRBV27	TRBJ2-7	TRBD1	TGTGCCAGCAGTTGGGGGACAGATTCCTACGAGCAGTACTTC	CASSWGTDSYEQYF
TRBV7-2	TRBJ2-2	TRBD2	TGTGCCAGCAGCTCCGGACTAGCGGGAGGGAGCACCGGGGAGCTGTTTTTT	CASSSGLAGGSTGELFF
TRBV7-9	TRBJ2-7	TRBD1	TGTGCCAGCAGCCTAAGAGCCGGGACAGGGTTTCTAAACGAGCAGTACTTC	CASSLRAGTGFLNEQYF
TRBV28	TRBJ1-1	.	TGTGCCAGCAGTTTATCGGGGACTGAAGCTTTCTTT	CASSLSGTEAFF
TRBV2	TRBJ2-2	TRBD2	TGTGCCAGCAGTGAACGTAGCGGGAGGTACGCCGGGGAGCTGTTTTTT	CASSERSGRYAGELFF
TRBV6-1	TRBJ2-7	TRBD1	TGTGCCAGCAAGAAAGACAGGGACCTCTACGAGCAGTACTTC	CASKKDRDLYEQYF
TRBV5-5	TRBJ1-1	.	TGTGCCAGCAGCTTAACAGCAGGGATGTTGGCTGAAGCTTTCTTT	CASSLTAGMLAEAFF
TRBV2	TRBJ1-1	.	TGTGCCAGCAGTTTGGCAGGGGAAGCTTTCTTT	CASSLAGEAFF
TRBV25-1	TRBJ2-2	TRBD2	TGTGCCAGCACCCGAGGCGGGGGAGCGAACACCGGGGAGCTGTTTTTT	CASTRGGGANTGELFF
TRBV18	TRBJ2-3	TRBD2	TGTGCCACCGAAGGAACCCTAGCGGACCCAGAGATAGGGGGCACAGATACGCAGTATTTT	CATEGTLADPEIGGTDTQYF
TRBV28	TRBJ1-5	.	TGTGCCACCGGCAGGGGTCACAATCAGCCCCAGCATTTT	CATGRGHNQPQHF
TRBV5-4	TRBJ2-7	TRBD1	TGTGCCAGCAGCTCGGGGGGGACAGGGGGCATCAACGAGCAGTACTTC	CASSSGGTGGINEQYF
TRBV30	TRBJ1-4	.	TGTGCCTGGAGCATAGGTCTATCGGGAGAAAAACTGTTTTTT	CAWSIGLSGEKLFF
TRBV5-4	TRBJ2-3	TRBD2	TGTGCCAGCAGCTTTGGCGGGAAGCGGGGGGATACGCAGTATTTT	CASSFGGKRGDTQYF
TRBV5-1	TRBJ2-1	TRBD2	TGCGCCAGCAGCTTGAAGCCACTAGCGGGAGAAGAACGTGAGCAGTTCTTC	CASSLKPLAGEEREQFF
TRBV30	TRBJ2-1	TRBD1	TGTGCCTGGAGTTTAGGGGGCTATGAGCAGTTCTTC	CAWSLGGYEQFF
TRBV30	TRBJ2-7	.	TGTGCCTGGCAAGACTACCGCTACGAGCAGTACTTC	CAWQDYRYEQYF
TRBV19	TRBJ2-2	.	TGTGCCAGTAGTATTGGGAGCGGGGAGCTGTTTTTT	CASSIGSGELFF